One sample yielded the 18 T cell receptor beta chains listed below, sequenced in a study of T cells in women clearing cervical HPV infection. Assay used: immunoSEQ multiplex PCR; TCRdb lists only in-frame clones, some missing. The sample totals around 30,000 clones. The sequencing input was blood buffy coat. The receptors originated from a woman aged 18 to 75 with a cervical HPV16 infection that either progressed to CIN3+ or cleared (not recorded which).

Worth noting for this clone: With the read ending 3 residues before the CDR3 end, the germline J gene is used to fill in that end. The chain links TRBV2 to TRBJ1-1, with D uncertain. Germline lookup yields CDR1 SNHLY and CDR2 FYNNEI. The CDR3 spans 12 residues. Deletions cut 9 bases from V and 0 bases from J, with 8 bases between. The sequenced CDR3 bases are TGTGCCAGTGCACACGTGAACACTGAA. Amino acids: CASAHVNTE. The whole CDR3 reads CASAHVNTEAFF. The full variable domain, completed using reference TRBV2 and TRBJ1-1, is EPEVTQTPSHQVTQMGQEVILRCVPISNHLYFYWYRQILGQKVEFLVSFYNNEISEKSEIFDDQFSVERPDGSNFTLKIRSTKLEDSAMYFCASAHVNTEAFFGQGTRLTVV.

A note on this clone: The read falls 3 residues short of the CDR3 end, and the missing part is taken from the germline J gene. The V and J genes are TRBV7-3 and TRBJ1-1; D not resolved. Trimming took off 1 base at V and 1 base at J, with 10 bases between the two ends. The CDR3 covers 15 residues. The V gene's germline CDR1 is SGHTA and CDR2 FQGTGA. The CDR3 loop is CASSLITAKNTEAFF. The part of the CDR3 DNA that was read is TGTGCCAGCAGCTTAATAACAGCTAAGAACACTGAA. Full variable domain (remainder filled in from reference TRBV7-3 and TRBJ1-1): GAGVSQTPSNKVTEKGKYVELRCDPISGHTALYWYRQSLGQGPEFLIYFQGTGAADDSGLPNDRFFAVRPEGSVSTLKIQRTERGDSAVYLCASSLITAKNTEAFFGQGTRLTVV.

About this clone: The CDR3 is cut off 3 residues early in the read; its end comes from the germline J gene. The chain has TRBV5-4 and TRBJ1-3; 8 bases are shared with TRBD1. Trimming took 4 bases from V and 7 from J; bases not matched to a gene: 7. Germline V gene lookup returns CDR1 SGHNT and CDR2 YYREEE (reference sequence). This CDR3 is 14 amino acids long. The CDR3 sequence is CASSLQGAMNTIYF. CDR3 DNA (partial): TGTGCCAGCAGCCTCCAGGGGGCTATGAACACC.

As concerns this clone: The read is 3 residues too short to cover the CDR3 end, so that end is filled in from the germline J gene. This chain uses TRBV18 with TRBJ2-1, with 7 bases that match TRBD1. The length of the CDR3 is 15 residues. J gave up 2 bases and V 0 bases, and 1 base lay outside the gene matches. Germline V lookup: CDR1 KGHSH, CDR2 LQKENI. Here the CDR3 reads CASSPPDRTYNEQFF. The CDR3 DNA, read in part, is TGTGCCAGCTCACCACCGGACAGGACCTACAATGAG.

To note about this clone: The read is 3 residues too short to cover the CDR3 end, so that end is filled in from the germline J gene. The chain recombines TRBV19 with TRBJ2-1; 9 positions agree with TRBD1. Germline V CDR1 and CDR2: LNHDA, SQIVND (reference sequence). V dropped 4 bases and J dropped 7; count of bases not matched to a gene: 14. This CDR3 has 17 residues. CDR3 amino acids: CASSTWTGAGGGNEQFF. The part of the CDR3 DNA that was read is TGTGCCAGTAGTACCTGGACAGGGGCCGGAGGGGGTAATGAG.

Comments on this clone: The DNA ends 3 residues before the CDR3 does, and the rest of the CDR3 is filled in from the germline J gene. The J gene is TRBJ1-2, the V gene TRBV20-1, with 9 bases fitting TRBD1. CDR3 length equals 15 residues. Looked up from germline, CDR1 is DFQATT and CDR2 is SNEGSKA (reference sequence). This CDR3 is CSARSDRGPPAGYTF. The DNA read from the CDR3 is TGCAGTGCTAGGTCGGACAGGGGCCCCCCTGCGGGC.

For this clone: The read gets to within 3 residues of the CDR3 end, and the germline J gene fills in the rest. The rearrangement uses TRBV28 and TRBJ2-3; D remains ambiguous. CDR1 and CDR2 from the germline V gene are MDHEN and SYDVKM. This CDR3 region has 14 residues. V was clipped by 4 bases and J by 2 bases, with 10 bases between them. The part of the CDR3 DNA that was read is TGTGCCAGCAGTTCCTCCTTCCTCACAGATACG. Protein sequence: CASSSSFLTDT. The CDR3 in full is CASSSSFLTDTQYF.

About this clone: The read stops 3 residues short of the end of the CDR3; the missing end is completed from the germline J gene. This sequence joins TRBV29-1 and TRBJ1-1, with 9 bases lining up with TRBD1. The CDR3 has 12 amino acids. Germline V gives CDR1 SQVTM, CDR2 ANQGSEA. With 6 bases clipped from V and 3 bases from J, the junction kept 2 bases outside the gene matches. The CDR3 region is CSVQGADTEAFF. The part of the CDR3 DNA that was read is TGCAGCGTACAGGGGGCGGACACTGAA.

In the case of this clone: The sequenced fragment ends 3 residues before the CDR3 boundary, so the rest is inferred from the germline J gene. The chain joins TRBV3-1 (or the pseudogene TRBV3-2) to TRBJ2-2; 10 bases are shared with TRBD1. CDR3 length: 16 amino acids. The V gene's germline CDR1 is LGHDT and CDR2 YNNKEL (reference sequence). V lost 5 bases and J lost 3; bases outside the gene matches: 6. The sequenced CDR3 bases are TGTGCCAGCAGCACCGACAGGGGGCGGGACACCGGGGAG. This translates into CASSTDRGRDTGE. The full CDR3 reads CASSTDRGRDTGELFF.

With regard to this clone: Coverage ceases 3 residues before the CDR3 finishes, and the germline J gene fills in the end. The J gene is TRBJ1-2, the V gene TRBV6-1; TRBD1 is a possible D gene (5 bases). This CDR3 has 15 residues. V was pared by 4 bases and J by 3 bases, with 15 bases between. Germline CDR1 reads MNHNS; CDR2 reads SASEGT. Here the CDR3 reads CASSVLLTGDYGYTF. The sequenced CDR3 bases are TGTGCCAGCAGTGTACTACTAACAGGAGACTATGGC.

Regarding this clone: Read sequence stops 3 residues before the CDR3 end, and the germline J gene provides the missing end. The chain couples TRBV19 to TRBJ2-2, with D perhaps matching TRBD1 (5 bases). The CDR3 extends over 13 amino acids. Germline CDR1 reads LNHDA; CDR2 reads SQIVND (reference sequence). CDR3 amino acids: CASSIQGNEKLFF. The sequenced CDR3 bases are TGTGCCAGTAGTATCCAGGGAAATGAAAAG.

As regards this clone: The read stops 3 residues short of the end of the CDR3; the missing end is completed from the germline J gene. V usage is TRBV11-2 and J usage is TRBJ2-1, with D unresolved. With 5 bases removed from V and 5 bases from J, the gap between germline ends came to 4 bases. Germline CDR1 is SGHAT and CDR2 is FQNNGV. This CDR3 is built from 11 residues. CDR3 in amino acids: CASSHDNEQFF. The CDR3 bases that were read are TGTGCCAGCAGCCATGACAATGAG. The whole variable domain, remainder taken from reference TRBV11-2 and TRBJ2-1, is EAGVAQSPRYKIIEKRQSVAFWCNPISGHATLYWYQQILGQGPKLLIQFQNNGVVDDSQLPKDRFSAERLKGVDSTLKIQPAKLEDSAVYLCASSHDNEQFFGPGTRLTVL.

Note on this clone: The sequence runs out 3 residues before the end of the CDR3; the remainder is reconstructed from the germline J gene. The chain combines TRBV20-1 with TRBJ2-3; TRBD2 matches 15 bases. From germline, CDR1 is DFQATT and CDR2 SNEGSKA (reference sequence). J gave up 7 bases and V 2 bases, and 4 bases lay outside the gene matches. The CDR3 consists of 15 residues. The sequenced part of the CDR3 DNA is TGCAGTGCTAGATCGGGACTAGCGGGAGGCAATACG. Amino acid sequence: CSARSGLAGGNT. The whole CDR3 sequence reads CSARSGLAGGNTQYF.

Worth noting for this clone: The CDR3 is cut off 3 residues early in the read; its end comes from the germline J gene. The chain is built from TRBV7-9 and TRBJ1-4, with TRBD1 matching over 7 bases. Looked up from germline, CDR1 is SEHNR and CDR2 is FQNEAQ (reference sequence). The V gene end was trimmed by 5 bases and the J gene end by 8 bases; junction bases not matched to a gene: 5. The CDR3 is 13 residues long. CDR3 DNA, as far as it was read: TGTGCCAGCAGCCAAGGGGGCCGGGAAAAA. Its protein is CASSQGGREK. The full-length CDR3 reads as CASSQGGREKLFF.

As concerns this clone: The read ends 3 residues early relative to the CDR3; the germline J gene fills the gap. The chain couples TRBV19 to TRBJ1-5; TRBD1 matches at 7 bases. CDR3 length: 15 residues. J gave up 3 bases and V 8 bases, and 10 bases lay outside the gene matches. Germline V lookup: CDR1 LNHDA, CDR2 SQIVND (reference sequence). CDR3 residues: CASADQDRLNQPQHF. Incomplete CDR3 DNA: TGTGCCAGTGCAGACCAGGACAGGCTCAATCAGCCC.

Worth noting for this clone: With the read ending 3 residues before the CDR3 end, the germline J gene is used to fill in that end. This chain links TRBV6-2 or TRBV6-3 with TRBJ2-1, with D possibly matching TRBD2 (5 bases). Germline CDR1 and CDR2: MNHEY and SVGEGT. The CDR3 covers 13 residues. The ends were cut back, 6 bases at V and 9 bases at J, with 15 bases in the middle. CDR3 DNA (partial): TGTGCCAGCAGCCTTAAGGTGGCGGGTGAG. Translated: CASSLKVAGE. The entire CDR3 reads CASSLKVAGEQFF.

A note on this clone: The read stops 3 residues short of the end of the CDR3; the missing end is completed from the germline J gene. The V gene is TRBV5-5, the J gene TRBJ1-4, with D possibly being TRBD1 (5 bases). The CDR3 has 15 amino acids. V dropped 0 bases and J dropped 5 bases, with 11 bases sitting between them. Germline-derived CDR1 and CDR2 are SGHKS and YYEKEE (reference sequence). Partial CDR3 DNA: TGTGCCAGCAGCTTGGTGCGGGGGTCGAATGAAAAA. Translated, it gives CASSLVRGSNEK. The entire CDR3 protein reads CASSLVRGSNEKLFF.

Points on this clone: The sequenced fragment ends 3 residues before the CDR3 boundary, so the rest is inferred from the germline J gene. This rearrangement joins TRBV7-9 to TRBJ2-2; TRBD2 matches at 8 bases. Per the germline V gene, CDR1 is SEHNR and CDR2 is FQNEAQ (reference sequence). The CDR3 has 15 residues. V lost 11 bases to trimming and J lost 6 bases; unmatched junction nucleotides: 14. Incomplete CDR3 DNA: TGTGCCGGAGGTCCGGGGGGGCGCGTACCCGGGGAG. Protein: CAGGPGGRVPGE. The full CDR3 protein reads CAGGPGGRVPGELFF.